This T cell receptor (beta chain) stems from a study of shared clonotypes between healthy human individuals. Remarks on this clone: This CDR3 is also generated by other DNA sequences in the sample.

TCRdb's table, derived via immunoSEQ multiplex PCR, lists solely in-frame clones and lacks some. The repertoire holds about 480,000 clones, with about 80% as singletons. The receptor was isolated from a woman between 40 and 55 years old in good health. Some clones in this sample may be carry-over from other donors' samples. Material: PBMCs.

The CDR3 reads CASSFGGGETQYF. The DNA of the CDR3 is TGTGCCAGCAGCTTCGGGGGGGGAGAGACCCAGTACTTC. The rearrangement links TRBV7-2 to TRBJ2-5; 8 bases match TRBD2. In germline, CDR1 is SGHTA, CDR2 FQGNSA. V was pared by 3 bases and J by 4 bases, with 1 base of the junction left unmatched. This CDR3 spans 13 amino acids.